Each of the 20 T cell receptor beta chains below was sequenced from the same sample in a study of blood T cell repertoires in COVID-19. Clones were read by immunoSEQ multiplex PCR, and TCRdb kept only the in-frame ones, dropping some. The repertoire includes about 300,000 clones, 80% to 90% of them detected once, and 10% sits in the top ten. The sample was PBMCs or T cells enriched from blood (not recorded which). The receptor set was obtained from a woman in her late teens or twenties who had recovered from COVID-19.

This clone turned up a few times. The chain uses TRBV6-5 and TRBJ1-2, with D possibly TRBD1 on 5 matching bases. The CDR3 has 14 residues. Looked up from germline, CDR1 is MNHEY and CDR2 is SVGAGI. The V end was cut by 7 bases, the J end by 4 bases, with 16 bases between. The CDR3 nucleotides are TGTGCCAGCATGATAGGACAACTCTCCTATGGCTACACCTTC. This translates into CASMIGQLSYGYTF.

In nucleotides, the CDR3 is TGTGCCACCAGCAGGTACGGGACAGGCGCCTACGAGCAGTACTTC. Its protein is CATSRYGTGAYEQYF. The chain joins TRBV15 to TRBJ2-7; TRBD1 matches 8 bases. From germline, CDR1 is LNHNV and CDR2 YYDKDF (reference sequence). After removal of 3 bases from V and 2 bases from J, the junction contained 6 bases not matched to a gene. There are 15 residues in the CDR3.

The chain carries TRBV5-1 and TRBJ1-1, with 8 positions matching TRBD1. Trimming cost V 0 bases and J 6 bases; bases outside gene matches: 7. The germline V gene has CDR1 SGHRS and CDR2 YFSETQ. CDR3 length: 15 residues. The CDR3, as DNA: TGCGCCAGCAGCTTGGAATCCAGGGGGCTGGCTGAAGCTTTCTTT. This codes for CASSLESRGLAEAFF.

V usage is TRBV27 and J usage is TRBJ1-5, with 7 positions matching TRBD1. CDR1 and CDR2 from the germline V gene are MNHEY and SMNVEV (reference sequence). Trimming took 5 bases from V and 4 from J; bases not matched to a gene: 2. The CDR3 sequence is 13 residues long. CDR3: CASSDRVNQPQHF. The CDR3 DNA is TGTGCCAGCAGTGACAGGGTTAATCAGCCCCAGCATTTT.

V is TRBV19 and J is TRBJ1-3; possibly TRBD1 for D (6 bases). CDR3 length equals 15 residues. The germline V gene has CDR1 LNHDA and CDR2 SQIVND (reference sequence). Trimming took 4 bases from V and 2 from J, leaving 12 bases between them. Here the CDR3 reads CASSRDRSPGNTIYF. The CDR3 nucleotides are TGTGCCAGTAGTAGAGACAGGTCCCCTGGAAACACCATATATTTT.

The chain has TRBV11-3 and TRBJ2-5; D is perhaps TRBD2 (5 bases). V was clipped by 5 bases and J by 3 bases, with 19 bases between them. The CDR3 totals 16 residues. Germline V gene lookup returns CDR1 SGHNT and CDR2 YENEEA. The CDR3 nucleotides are TGTGCCAGCAGCCCCGGGGTAGCGACTGGAGAAGAGACCCAGTACTTC. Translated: CASSPGVATGEETQYF.

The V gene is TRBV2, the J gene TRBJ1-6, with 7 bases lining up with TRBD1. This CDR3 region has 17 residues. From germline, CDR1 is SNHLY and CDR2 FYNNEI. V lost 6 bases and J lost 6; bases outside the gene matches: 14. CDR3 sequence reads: CASSNRGRGTGNSPLHF. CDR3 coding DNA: TGTGCCAGCAGCAACAGGGGTCGAGGCACCGGTAATTCACCCCTCCACTTT.

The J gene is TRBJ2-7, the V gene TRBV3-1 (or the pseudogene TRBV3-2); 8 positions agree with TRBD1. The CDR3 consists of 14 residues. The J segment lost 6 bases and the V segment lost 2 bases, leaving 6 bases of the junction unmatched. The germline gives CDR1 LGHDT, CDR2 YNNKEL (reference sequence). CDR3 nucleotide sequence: TGTGCCAGCAGCCAAAGCCAGGGGGCTCGCGAGCAGTACTTC. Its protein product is CASSQSQGAREQYF.

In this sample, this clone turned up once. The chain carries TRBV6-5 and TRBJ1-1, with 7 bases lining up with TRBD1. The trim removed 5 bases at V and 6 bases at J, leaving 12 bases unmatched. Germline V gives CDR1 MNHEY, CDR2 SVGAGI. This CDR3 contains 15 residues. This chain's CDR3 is CASSPQHTDRAEAFF. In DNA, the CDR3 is TGTGCCAGCAGTCCCCAACATACCGACAGGGCTGAAGCTTTCTTT.

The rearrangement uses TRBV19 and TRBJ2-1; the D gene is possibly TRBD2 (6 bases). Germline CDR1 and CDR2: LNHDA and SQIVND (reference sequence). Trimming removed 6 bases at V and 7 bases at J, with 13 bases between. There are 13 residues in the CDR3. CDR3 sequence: CASSYPGVNEQFF. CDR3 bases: TGTGCCAGTAGCTACCCGGGGGTTAATGAGCAGTTCTTC.

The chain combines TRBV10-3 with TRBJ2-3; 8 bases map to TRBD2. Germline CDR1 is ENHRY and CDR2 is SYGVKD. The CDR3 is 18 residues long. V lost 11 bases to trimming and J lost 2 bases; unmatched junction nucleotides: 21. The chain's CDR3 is CAPWPEGSSGRPTDTQYF. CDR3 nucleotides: TGTGCCCCCTGGCCCGAGGGGTCTAGCGGGCGACCCACAGATACGCAGTATTTT.

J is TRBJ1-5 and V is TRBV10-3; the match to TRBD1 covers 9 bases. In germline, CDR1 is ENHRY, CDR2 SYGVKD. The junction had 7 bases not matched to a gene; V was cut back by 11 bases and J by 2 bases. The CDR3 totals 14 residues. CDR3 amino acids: CASSWDRGNQPQHF. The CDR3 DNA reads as TGTGCCTCAAGCTGGGACAGGGGCAATCAGCCCCAGCATTTT.

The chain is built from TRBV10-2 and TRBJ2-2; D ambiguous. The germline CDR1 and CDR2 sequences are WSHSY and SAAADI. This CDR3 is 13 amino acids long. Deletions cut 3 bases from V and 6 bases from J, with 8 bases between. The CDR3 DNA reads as TGCGCCAGCAGTGAAATCCGGTCCGGGGAGCTGTTTTTT. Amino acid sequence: CASSEIRSGELFF.

This CDR3 is CASSVDPGVTYNEQFF. The CDR3 DNA sequence: TGTGCCAGCAGCGTAGATCCAGGGGTGACTTACAATGAGCAGTTCTTC. The genes are TRBV9 and TRBJ2-1; D might be TRBD1 (6 bases). Trimming shortened V by 0 bases and J by 4 bases, and 14 bases separated the two germline ends. This CDR3 region has 16 residues. The germline gives CDR1 SGDLS, CDR2 YYNGEE.

CDR3 sequence reads: CASSVGRGGGRYEQYF. DNA of the CDR3: TGTGCCAGCAGCGTAGGCAGAGGGGGCGGAAGGTACGAGCAGTACTTC. The rearrangement joins TRBV9 to TRBJ2-7; 7 positions agree with TRBD1. With V trimmed by 0 bases and J by 4 bases, 10 bases remained unmatched. Per the germline V gene, CDR1 is SGDLS and CDR2 is YYNGEE. The CDR3 runs 16 residues.

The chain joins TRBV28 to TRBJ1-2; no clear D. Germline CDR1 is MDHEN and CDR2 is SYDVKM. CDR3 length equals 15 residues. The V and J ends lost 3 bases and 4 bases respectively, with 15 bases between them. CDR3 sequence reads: CASSFQPYPGYGYTF. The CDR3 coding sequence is TGTGCCAGCAGTTTCCAGCCTTATCCGGGCTATGGCTACACCTTC.

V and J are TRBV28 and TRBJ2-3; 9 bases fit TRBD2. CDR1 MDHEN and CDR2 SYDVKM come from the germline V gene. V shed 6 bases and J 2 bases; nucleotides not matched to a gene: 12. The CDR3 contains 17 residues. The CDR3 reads CASRSWRVAGATDTQYF. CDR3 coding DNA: TGTGCCAGCAGGTCGTGGAGGGTAGCGGGAGCCACAGATACGCAGTATTTT.

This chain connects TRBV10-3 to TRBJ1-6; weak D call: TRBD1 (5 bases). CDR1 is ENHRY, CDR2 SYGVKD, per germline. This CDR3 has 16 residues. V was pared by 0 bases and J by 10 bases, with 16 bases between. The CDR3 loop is CAISESMGREGSPLHF. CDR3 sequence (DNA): TGTGCCATCAGTGAGTCGATGGGCAGGGAAGGCTCACCCCTCCACTTT.

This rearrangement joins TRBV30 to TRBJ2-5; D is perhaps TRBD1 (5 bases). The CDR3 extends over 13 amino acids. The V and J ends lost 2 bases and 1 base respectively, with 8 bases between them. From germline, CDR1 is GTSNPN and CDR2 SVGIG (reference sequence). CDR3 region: CAWSRQFQETQYF. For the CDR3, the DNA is TGTGCCTGGAGTCGACAGTTCCAAGAGACCCAGTACTTC. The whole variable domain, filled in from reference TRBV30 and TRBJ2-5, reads SQTIHQWPATLVQPVGSPLSLECTVEGTSNPNLYWYRQAAGRGLQLLFYSVGIGQISSEVPQNLSASRPQDRQFILSSKKLLLSDSGFYLCAWSRQFQETQYFGPGTRLLVL.

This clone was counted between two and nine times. Here the CDR3 DNA reads TGTGCCAGCAGTTTCTCGGGAGATACGCAGTATTTT. It is translated as CASSFSGDTQYF. The genes are TRBV28 and TRBJ2-3; D unclear. The V and J ends lost 3 bases and 5 bases respectively, with 6 bases between them. Germline V gene lookup returns CDR1 MDHEN and CDR2 SYDVKM. The length of the CDR3 is 12 residues.